This TCR beta chain was captured by sequencing in a study of blood T cells in healthy people across ages (dated by TCRdb to about 2015). General notes on the study: In model experiments, roughly one uniquely barcoded TCR beta cDNA molecule per two T cells was captured by template switching. To track age-related changes in TCR beta repertoire diversity, the study relied on deep sequencing normalized with unique cDNA molecular identifiers. The donors were divided into four age groups: young (average 16 years), middle-aged (about 40), aged (roughly 66) and long-lived (roughly 82). Donors of different ages were randomly distributed across sequencing lanes to avoid experimental bias. The study analyzed two additional independent replicas of 1 million unique cDNA reads from the same blood draw for two donors, one aged 18 to 30 and one aged 80 or older.

Concerning this clonotype itself: Its binding antigen is unknown. No qualities accompany the bases; no much larger clone lies one base away.

Donors were 30 to 45 systemically healthy Caucasian individuals from Russia aged roughly 6 to 95 years. Around 10 milliliters of peripheral blood were collected from each donor into EDTA-treated Vacutainer tubes. Ficoll-Paque density-gradient centrifugation was used to isolate PBMCs, with at least 6.5 million per sample. Total RNA, at least 6 micrograms per sample, was extracted from PBMCs with Trizol reagent. For every donor, an aliquot of PBMCs went through flow cytometry to measure the percentages of naive CD45RAhigh/CD27high T cells. Compared with germline, V lacks 5 bases and J lacks 5 bases; bases without a gene match: 11. The cysteine opens and the phenylalanine closes a CDR3 of 15 amino acids. Left in the record is the CDR3 DNA by itself, 45 bases read in frame from the first base. Reading the germline V gene gives CDR1 SGDLS and CDR2 YYNGEE. The study at large found these results: The CMV infection status of donors was not known, potentially confounding age-related changes in expanded clonotypes. Observed TCR beta diversity per million T cells fell roughly linearly with age, and a significant reduction was already apparent by age roughly 40. There was a strong correlation between observed TCR beta diversity and the percentage of naive T cells measured by flow cytometry. Estimates of total diversity from one million sequenced T cells were regarded as lower bounds and underestimates. Compared with the aged group, more naive CD4+ T cells, fewer expanded clones and increased TCR diversity were shown by the long-lived group, suggesting age selection. Bulk unsorted PBMC profiling prevented conclusive comparison of naive and antigen-experienced compartments.

Libraries were constructed by 5' RACE. The listed sequencing device is Illumina HiSeq 2500. The second PCR ran for about 7 to 11 cycles and used a J-beta primer mix along with a sample-barcoded 5' primer. A unique molecular identifier was introduced onto each TCR beta cDNA molecule by a template-switch 5' adaptor carrying 12 random nucleotides. At least 2.5 million CDR3-containing paired-end reads were obtained from each sample. First-strand cDNA was synthesized from all RNA with the Mint cDNA synthesis kit, primed by a TRBC-specific oligonucleotide. After uracil-DNA glycosylase treatment, a first 18-cycle PCR used universal primers M1SS and BC2_uni_R on all cDNA. The original methods were these. For normalization, 1 million high-quality reads were randomly selected from each sample, with every read carrying a distinct molecular identifier. Reads sharing molecular identifiers were discarded rather than binned into consensus sequences. MiTCR, set to a Q25 quality threshold and the strictest error-elimination algorithm, was used for CDR3 identification, clonotype clustering and error correction. Lower-bound total TCR beta diversity was estimated with a nonparametric unseen species model using Euler transformation. TCRdb's own reprocessing of the public reads used fastp at Q25 and MiXCR and kept productive beta chains. Here each entry gathers all rows of one CDR3 protein and keeps the most common genes and DNA. These V and J calls originate from TCRdb's pipeline instead of the authors' own analysis. The sample yields about 1 million distinct CDR3 sequences; 40% to 45% were counted once. The top ten constitute under 20% of the sample.

The receptor chain draws on TRBV9 and TRBJ2-3; TRBD2 lines up with 7 middle nucleotides. Sequencing was performed on blood. The source of this sequence is an older woman in good health. CDR3 loop: CASSRSGITLDTQYF. The DNA sequence is given as TGTGCCAGCAGTCGGAGCGGGATCACTCTAGATACGCAGTATTTT.